This T cell receptor (beta chain) was documented in a study of OX40 agonist ivuxolimab in advanced cancers. With regard to the full study: Ivuxolimab, which targeted the costimulatory receptor OX40 (CD134), was an agonistic, fully human IgG2 monoclonal antibody. Intravenous ivuxolimab was administered to patients every 2 weeks at six dose levels: 0.01, 0.1, 0.3, 1.5, 3 and 10 mg/kg. Of the approximately 50 dose-escalation patients, hepatocellular carcinoma was present in about 20, melanoma in approximately 15, renal cell carcinoma in 9 and head and neck cancer in 9. A male proportion of 70% to 90% and a mean age of around 60 years, ranging from 23 to 79, were recorded for the dose-escalation cohort. Patients were allowed to have had prior anti-PD-1, anti-PD-L1 or anti-CTLA-4 therapy, and approximately 40% of the dose-escalation patients had previously received checkpoint inhibitors. Partial responses occurred in three dose-escalation patients: two with cutaneous melanoma and one with hepatocellular carcinoma. The purpose of peripheral TCRbeta sequencing was to test whether ivuxolimab changed TCR sequence diversity and led to clonal T-cell expansion. The paper covers the monotherapy dose-escalation part of the phase I ivuxolimab trial, which included N ≈ 57 patients.

Patients with a history of autoimmune disease or receiving systemic immunosuppression were excluded from the trial. Peripheral blood for TCR sequencing was collected from all dose cohorts at baseline, on cycle 4 day 1, and on cycle 7 day 1. The samples were drawn from a first-in-human, open-label, multicenter phase I dose-escalation trial of ivuxolimab. The trial enrolled adults with locally advanced or metastatic head and neck squamous cell, hepatocellular, melanoma or renal cell carcinoma. Before TCR sequencing, CD4+ and CD8+ T cells were separately sorted from peripheral blood. For sequencing of the TCRbeta CDR3 region, genomic DNA was extracted from the sorted cells. The immunoSEQ Assay was used to sequence the TCRbeta CDR3 regions. This is the immuneACCESS table as TCRdb keeps it, with only in-frame sequences that have V and J called. A part of the clones is gone; compared with another copy, unresolved V genes explain less than half, and the rest is unexplained. Here the sample has fewer than 65,000 clones; roughly nine tenths occur a single time. Together, the top ten hold approximately 4.6% of the sample.

Spanning cysteine to phenylalanine, the CDR3 consists of 14 amino acids. Only CDR3 DNA remains: 42 bases, in frame from the first base. Ends trimmed: V by 4 bases, J by 6 bases; bases unmatched to a gene: 6. CDR1 and CDR2 are drawn from the germline V gene: SGHTA, FQGNSA. Worth noting for this clone: Its cognate antigen has yet to be identified. No much larger clonotype is one base removed from it; base qualities were not supplied.

General findings and caveats noted by the study authors: Low levels of normalized T-cell clonal expansion were also seen in some nonresponding patients. In partial responders in the 0.1-3.0 mg/kg groups, normalized peripheral clonal expansion was found to be among the lowest, especially among CD8+ T cells. Clonal expansion of both CD4+ and CD8+ blood T cells was observed from baseline to week 6 at doses 0.1 to 3.0 mg/kg. The antigen specificity of the peripheral T cells that underwent clonal expansion was not determined. After ivuxolimab, expanded clones were on average more numerous among CD8+ T cells than among CD4+ T cells.

This clonotype was sampled from an adult with an advanced solid tumor such as melanoma, head and neck, liver or kidney cancer. The sequence joins TRBV7-2 to TRBJ1-2; the central 9 bases match TRBD1. The sample here was CD4+ or CD8+ T cells sorted from blood, taken in a trial of the OX40 agonist ivuxolimab. The DNA is as follows: TGTGCCAGCAGCTCACAACAGGGGGCGGATGGCTACACCTTC. Its amino acids are CASSSQQGADGYTF. Supplemented by the reference TRBV7-2 and TRBJ1-2 proteins around the CDR3, the complete variable domain is GAGVSQSPSNKVTEKGKDVELRCDPISGHTALYWYRQSLGQGLEFLIYFQGNSAPDKSGLPSDRFSAERTGGSVSTLTIQRTQQEDSAVYLCASSSQQGADGYTFGSGTRLTVV.